This entry lists 22 T cell receptor beta chains sequenced from one sample in a study of blood T cell repertoires in COVID-19. Only in-frame clones appear in the TCRdb table, and some are missing; sequencing was by immunoSEQ multiplex PCR. The profile covers a few hundred thousand clones, with roughly 83% appearing a single time and about 5% taken by the ten largest. Specimen: peripheral blood. Receptors were obtained from a man aged 55 to 70 who had recovered from COVID-19.

This clone appeared a single time. The chain employs TRBV6-6 and TRBJ2-7; D not resolved. The V end lost 0 bases, the J end lost 4 bases, and 7 bases lay between the germline ends. The CDR3 totals 13 residues. CDR1 is MNHNY, CDR2 SVGAGI, per germline (reference sequence). CDR3 region: CASSYSSRYEQYF. CDR3 nucleotide sequence: TGTGCCAGCAGTTACTCGAGCAGGTACGAGCAGTACTTC.

This clone occurred a few times. This chain links TRBV9 with TRBJ2-7; TRBD1 agrees at 7 bases. Germline values: CDR1 SGDLS, CDR2 YYNGEE. This CDR3 comprises 14 residues. Losses at the gene ends were 2 bases for V and 7 bases for J; bases not matched to a gene: 9. CDR3 DNA sequence: TGTGCCAGCAGCGTTTTTGACAGGGACCGGGAGCAGTACTTC. This translates into CASSVFDRDREQYF.

The V and J genes are TRBV5-1 and TRBJ1-4, with D tentatively TRBD1 (5 bases). The CDR3 is 14 amino acids. Trimming pared 4 bases from V and 2 bases from J, leaving 9 bases between. Per germline, CDR1 SGHRS and CDR2 YFSETQ. The CDR3 region is CASSRRGTNEKLFF. CDR3 bases: TGCGCCAGCAGCAGGAGGGGCACTAATGAAAAACTGTTTTTT.

The gene calls are TRBV7-9 and TRBJ2-3, with TRBD1 matching over 8 bases. The length of the CDR3 is 19 residues. Germline assignment: CDR1 SEHNR and CDR2 FQNEAQ (reference sequence). The V and J ends lost 3 bases and 2 bases, in that order; junction bases with no gene match: 16. The CDR3 loop is CASSFQAYNRGTPTDTQYF. The CDR3 nucleotides are TGTGCCAGCAGCTTCCAGGCTTACAACAGGGGGACCCCCACAGATACGCAGTATTTT.

J is TRBJ2-7 and V is TRBV6-6; D may be TRBD2 (5 bases). Germline V CDR1 and CDR2: MNHNY, SVGAGI (reference sequence). V lost 8 bases and J 7 bases, leaving 18 bases between the germline ends. The CDR3 sequence is 13 residues long. The CDR3 region is CASAGVPTGEQYF. CDR3 DNA sequence: TGTGCCAGCGCCGGGGTCCCGACGGGTGAGCAGTACTTC.

Note on this clone: A much larger clone lies one base from this, so it may be a read error. The chain recombines TRBV3-1 (or the pseudogene TRBV3-2) with TRBJ2-3; 7 bases map to TRBD2. CDR1 and CDR2 from the germline V gene are LGHDT and YNNKEL (reference sequence). The J segment lost 1 base and the V segment lost 0 bases, leaving 1 base of the junction unmatched. The CDR3 spans 15 residues. The CDR3 DNA sequence: TGTGCCAGCAGCCAAGATCGGGGGGGCACAGATACGCAGTATTTT. Protein: CASSQDRGGTDTQYF.

The V call is TRBV5-1, the J call TRBJ2-5; 7 bases line up with TRBD1. Unmatched junction bases numbered 6, after V lost 0 bases and J lost 7 bases. Germline V lookup: CDR1 SGHRS, CDR2 YFSETQ. The CDR3 sequence is 14 residues long. The chain's CDR3 is CASSLAGTEGTQYF. The CDR3 DNA sequence: TGCGCCAGCAGCTTGGCGGGGACAGAGGGGACCCAGTACTTC.

Only a few counts were recorded for this clone. This chain uses TRBV16 with TRBJ2-7; TRBD2 matches 7 bases. Losses at the gene ends were 4 bases for V and 2 bases for J; bases not matched to a gene: 11. This CDR3 comprises 16 residues. The germline V gene encodes CDR1 KGHSY and CDR2 FQNENV. DNA for the CDR3: TGTGCCAGCAGCCGTACCCTGGGGGGGGAGACCTACGAGCAGTACTTC. Its protein is CASSRTLGGETYEQYF.

V is TRBV28 and J is TRBJ2-7; 10 positions match TRBD1. This CDR3 spans 15 amino acids. CDR1 and CDR2 (germline): MDHEN, SYDVKM. Germline trimming cut 8 bases from V and 1 base from J; bases unmatched to any gene: 8. CDR3 in amino acids: CASALPGQGSYEQYF. The DNA of the CDR3 is TGTGCCAGCGCGCTACCGGGACAGGGGTCCTACGAGCAGTACTTC. Variable domain in full (rest from reference TRBV28 and TRBJ2-7): DVKVTQSSRYLVKRTGEKVFLECVQDMDHENMFWYRQDPGLGLRLIYFSYDVKMKEKGDIPEGYSVSREKKERFSLILESASTNQTSMYLCASALPGQGSYEQYFGPGTRLTVT.

The chain uses TRBV28 and TRBJ2-7; D is possibly TRBD2 (5 bases). Germline V gene data show CDR1 as MDHEN and CDR2 as SYDVKM. The V end lost 6 bases, the J end lost 3 bases, and 12 bases lay between the germline ends. The CDR3 is 13 amino acids. The CDR3 DNA is TGTGCCAGCAGCCCTCCCGGGGTCTACGAGCAGTACTTC. Translated, it gives CASSPPGVYEQYF. Filled out from reference TRBV28 and TRBJ2-7, the complete variable domain reads DVKVTQSSRYLVKRTGEKVFLECVQDMDHENMFWYRQDPGLGLRLIYFSYDVKMKEKGDIPEGYSVSREKKERFSLILESASTNQTSMYLCASSPPGVYEQYFGPGTRLTVT.

The chain uses TRBV5-1 and TRBJ1-1; no definite D call. Germline CDR1 is SGHRS and CDR2 is YFSETQ. V was pared by 4 bases and J by 1 base, with 8 bases between. The CDR3 has 13 residues. CDR3 residues: CASSRTANTEAFF. Here the CDR3 DNA reads TGCGCCAGCAGCCGTACAGCGAACACTGAAGCTTTCTTT.

The V call is TRBV27, the J call TRBJ2-1; TRBD1 aligns across 9 bases. CDR1 is MNHEY and CDR2 is SMNVEV in the germline V gene (reference sequence). J gave up 7 bases and V 4 bases, and 11 bases lay outside the gene matches. The CDR3 covers 16 residues. The chain's CDR3 is CASSSPTGGIGNEQFF. The CDR3 DNA reads as TGTGCCAGCAGTTCCCCGACAGGGGGAATAGGGAATGAGCAGTTCTTC.

The chain recombines TRBV10-2 with TRBJ1-1; D not certain. The CDR3 runs 13 residues. V was cut by 0 bases and J by 3 bases, with 5 bases left in between. CDR1 is WSHSY and CDR2 is SAAADI in the germline V gene. CDR3 DNA: TGCGCCAGCAGTGAGTCGACATACACTGAAGCTTTCTTT. Translated: CASSESTYTEAFF.

Here the CDR3 DNA reads TGTGCCAGTAGTATTGGGCAGGGGGCCGTACACGAGCAGTACTTC. This sequence encodes CASSIGQGAVHEQYF. The gene calls are TRBV19 and TRBJ2-7, with 8 bases identical to TRBD1. Unmatched junction bases numbered 9, after V lost 3 bases and J lost 5 bases. The CDR3 loop spans 15 amino acids. Looked up from germline, CDR1 is LNHDA and CDR2 is SQIVND (reference sequence). Full variable domain (rest looked up from reference TRBV19 and TRBJ2-7): DGGITQSPKYLFRKEGQNVTLSCEQNLNHDAMYWYRQDPGQGLRLIYYSQIVNDFQKGDIAEGYSVSREKKESFPLTVTSAQKNPTAFYLCASSIGQGAVHEQYFGPGTRLTVT.

This clone was observed many times. The chain carries TRBV7-6 and TRBJ2-2; TRBD1 agrees at 7 bases. CDR3 length: 16 residues. The ends lost 2 bases at V and 1 base at J; junction bases unmatched: 4. Per the germline V gene, CDR1 is SGHVS and CDR2 is FNYEAQ. The CDR3 reads CASSLWDSENTGELFF. In DNA form, the CDR3 reads TGTGCCAGCAGCTTATGGGACAGTGAGAACACCGGGGAGCTGTTTTTT.

The chain uses TRBV11-2 and TRBJ2-1; no definite D call. Trimming removed 5 bases at V and 6 bases at J, with 14 bases between. The CDR3 loop spans 14 amino acids. Germline assignment: CDR1 SGHAT and CDR2 FQNNGV. The chain's CDR3 is CASSLYGGSNEQFF. For the CDR3, the DNA is TGTGCCAGCAGCCTGTACGGCGGAAGCAATGAGCAGTTCTTC.

This clone was counted a single time. This chain joins TRBV27 and TRBJ1-4; D gene ambiguous. CDR1 is MNHEY and CDR2 is SMNVEV in the germline V gene (reference sequence). The germline V and J ends were trimmed by 6 bases and 0 bases, with 8 bases remaining between them. CDR3 length equals 14 residues. CDR3 nucleotide sequence: TGTGCCAGCAGACAGAGAGCAACTAATGAAAAACTGTTTTTT. It specifies CASRQRATNEKLFF. The full variable domain, in which reference TRBV27 and TRBJ1-4 provide the parts outside the CDR3, is EAQVTQNPRYLITVTGKKLTVTCSQNMNHEYMSWYRQDPGLGLRQIYYSMNVEVTDKGDVPEGYKVSRKEKRNFPLILESPSPNQTSLYFCASRQRATNEKLFFGSGTQLSVL.

The sample holds one count of this clone. The chain employs TRBV29-1 and TRBJ1-2, with 10 nucleotides matching TRBD1. Germline lookup yields CDR1 SQVTM and CDR2 ANQGSEA. The CDR3 is 11 amino acids. Unmatched junction bases numbered 0, after V lost 3 bases and J lost 8 bases. The CDR3 DNA reads TGCAGCGTTGAGACAGGGGGCGGCTACACCTTC. Protein product: CSVETGGGYTF. Combining the CDR3 with reference TRBV29-1 and TRBJ1-2 gives the whole variable domain SAVISQKPSRDICQRGTSLTIQCQVDSQVTMMFWYRQQPGQSLTLIATANQGSEATYESGFVIDKFPISRPNLTFSTLTVSNMSPEDSSIYLCSVETGGGYTFGSGTRLTVV.

This chain connects TRBV27 to TRBJ2-7; 7 nucleotides align to TRBD1. V gave up 5 bases and J gave up 0 bases; unmatched junction bases: 7. The CDR3 has 15 amino acids. Germline V CDR1 and CDR2: MNHEY, SMNVEV (reference sequence). This chain's CDR3 is CASSAGQASSYEQYF. Here the CDR3 DNA reads TGTGCCAGCAGTGCTGGACAGGCAAGCTCCTACGAGCAGTACTTC.

The chain combines TRBV5-1 with TRBJ2-1; D possibly corresponds to TRBD2 (5 bases). The germline V and J ends were trimmed by 5 bases and 0 bases, with 12 bases remaining between them. Germline V gene lookup returns CDR1 SGHRS and CDR2 YFSETQ. The CDR3 sequence is 15 residues long. The CDR3: CASRPPGSSYNEQFF. Written as DNA, the CDR3 is TGCGCCAGCAGGCCCCCGGGGAGCTCCTACAATGAGCAGTTCTTC.

The genes are TRBV6-5 and TRBJ1-2, with D perhaps TRBD1 (5 bases). V was cut by 8 bases and J by 3 bases, with 7 bases left in between. There are 11 residues in the CDR3. The V gene's germline CDR1 is MNHEY and CDR2 SVGAGI. The CDR3 sequence: CASWGDYGYTF. The CDR3 coding sequence is TGTGCCAGCTGGGGGGACTATGGCTACACCTTC.

The CDR3 nucleotides are TGCGCCAGCAGCTCGGCAGGGGACTCTGGGGCCAACGTCCTGACTTTC. The encoded protein is CASSSAGDSGANVLTF. The chain links TRBV5-1 to TRBJ2-6, with a weak D call TRBD1 (6 bases). Germline CDR1 reads SGHRS; CDR2 reads YFSETQ. The V and J ends lost 3 bases and 0 bases respectively, with 10 bases between them. The length of the CDR3 is 16 residues.